This T cell receptor beta chain was documented in a study of cytomegalovirus exposure and HLA in healthy donors. Findings and caveats of the study: Three chains linked to CMV were shown in vitro to be specific for CMV antigens. Later analysis identified a missense DCLRE1C variant that was linked to TCR beta V- and J-gene trimming.

This PCR relied on a set of 60 Vbeta primers and 13 Jbeta primers. The authors' processing: Some 80 million unique TCR beta chains, roughly 12 million shared, were counted in a later analysis. Sequenced by immunoSEQ multiplex PCR; TCRdb stores in-frame clones only, minus some. The V and J calls and clone size come from that table; D and trimming were worked out from the DNA. The sample comprises 100,000 or so clones, around 76% of which are singletons, and 10% rests with the top ten. V was shortened by 3 bases and J by 4 bases, with 18 bases between the two germline ends. Germline CDR1 is MDHEN and CDR2 is SYDVKM. The CDR3 contains 16 residues. A remark on this clone: Its antigen is not known.

The material sequenced was PBMCs. The receptor's source is a young man in good health and CMV-seropositive. The rearrangement links TRBV28 to TRBJ1-2; tentatively, D is TRBD1 (6 bases). The CDR3 DNA is TGTGCCAGCAGTTTTCCTCCGGGACCGACAGGCTATGGCTACACCTTC. Translation gives CASSFPPGPTGYGYTF.